What follows is one T cell receptor beta chain and its context. This entry comes from a study of blood T cell repertoires in COVID-19. Across the whole study: The analysed material was cDNA or gDNA that came from T cells, B-cell-depleted T cells, or PBMCs.

Recruitment covered about two dozen US areas and drew participants whose ages spanned roughly 18 to 95 years. The germline V gene encodes CDR1 MGHRA and CDR2 YSYEKL. This CDR3 region has 15 residues. Trimming left V 6 bases short and J 7 bases short, with 19 bases between. Profiling relied on immunoSEQ multiplex PCR, and the TCRdb table lists in-frame clones only, not all of them. The table lists 110,000 to 150,000 clones, roughly 90% of them singletons. Specimen: PBMCs or T cells enriched from blood (not recorded which). This TCR came from a man aged 50 or older who had recovered from COVID-19. The chain employs TRBV4-1 and TRBJ1-5; TRBD1 might be the D (5 bases). CDR3 region: CASSLAGPQAQPQHF. In DNA, the CDR3 is TGCGCCAGCAGTTTAGCGGGGCCCCAAGCGCAGCCCCAGCATTTT.